The 28 T cell receptor beta chains reported below all come from one sample, sequenced in a study of cytomegalovirus exposure and HLA in healthy donors. 60 Vbeta and 13 Jbeta primers were used in PCR. Measured with immunoSEQ multiplex PCR; TCRdb has only the in-frame clones, and not every one. The sample yields tens of thousands of clones, 67% seen once. The specimen was PBMCs. Receptors were obtained from a man aged 30 to 39 in good health and CMV-seronegative.

The chain combines TRBV5-1 with TRBJ2-7; no clear D gene. Per germline, CDR1 SGHRS and CDR2 YFSETQ. The CDR3 length is 13 residues. Trimming stripped 0 bases from V and 2 bases from J, with 6 bases between. The CDR3 region is CASSLGGTYEQYF. CDR3 nucleotide sequence: TGCGCCAGCAGCTTGGGCGGAACCTACGAGCAGTACTTC. Combining the CDR3 with reference TRBV5-1 and TRBJ2-7 gives the whole variable domain KAGVTQTPRYLIKTRGQQVTLSCSPISGHRSVSWYQQTPGQGLQFLFEYFSETQRNKGNFPGRFSGRQFSNSRSEMNVSTLELGDSALYLCASSLGGTYEQYFGPGTRLTVT.

The chain recombines TRBV9 with TRBJ1-5; 9 bases agree with TRBD1. The germline V gene encodes CDR1 SGDLS and CDR2 YYNGEE. The CDR3 is made up of 15 amino acids. The V segment lost 0 bases and the J segment 3 bases; nucleotides outside the gene matches: 1. This CDR3 reads CASSVGTGANQPQHF. CDR3 DNA sequence: TGTGCCAGCAGCGTAGGGACAGGGGCCAATCAGCCCCAGCATTTT.

The chain carries TRBV2 and TRBJ2-3; possible D gene TRBD2, 7 bases. V lost 2 bases, J lost 4 bases, and 16 bases lay in between. Germline V gene lookup returns CDR1 SNHLY and CDR2 FYNNEI. The CDR3 is 16 amino acids. CDR3 in DNA: TGTGCCAGCAGTGAACCGGGGGGCGAGAAGGCAGATACGCAGTATTTT. This encodes CASSEPGGEKADTQYF.

The chain combines TRBV7-3 with TRBJ2-3; 9 bases align to TRBD1. The V segment lost 1 base and the J segment 2 bases; nucleotides outside the gene matches: 10. The CDR3 has 18 residues. Germline V CDR1 and CDR2: SGHTA, FQGTGA. CDR3 region: CASSLSPRQGGPTDTQYF. CDR3 sequence (DNA): TGTGCCAGCAGCTTAAGCCCCCGACAGGGGGGCCCCACAGATACGCAGTATTTT. Full variable domain (missing parts from reference TRBV7-3 and TRBJ2-3): GAGVSQTPSNKVTEKGKYVELRCDPISGHTALYWYRQSLGQGPEFLIYFQGTGAADDSGLPNDRFFAVRPEGSVSTLKIQRTERGDSAVYLCASSLSPRQGGPTDTQYFGPGTRLTVL.

The V and J genes are TRBV29-1 and TRBJ1-1, with TRBD1 matching 8 bases. Germline CDR1 reads SQVTM; CDR2 reads ANQGSEA. Losses at the gene ends were 6 bases for V and 0 bases for J; bases not matched to a gene: 6. The CDR3 extends over 14 amino acids. CDR3 amino acids: CSVRTGRLNTEAFF. The CDR3 coding sequence is TGCAGCGTGCGGACAGGGCGACTGAACACTGAAGCTTTCTTT.

The chain links TRBV6-6 to TRBJ1-1; possibly TRBD1 for D (6 bases). Trimming took 6 bases from V and 1 from J, leaving 15 bases between them. Germline V lookup: CDR1 MNHNY, CDR2 SVGAGI (reference sequence). The CDR3 totals 15 residues. For the CDR3, the DNA is TGTGCCAGCAGGTCGCCGGGGGGCGCGAACACTGAAGCTTTCTTT. Its translation is CASRSPGGANTEAFF.

The rearrangement uses TRBV30 and TRBJ1-5, with D uncertain. CDR1 is GTSNPN, CDR2 SVGIG, per germline (reference sequence). The CDR3 consists of 13 residues. Trimming pared 0 bases from V and 7 bases from J, leaving 10 bases between. DNA for the CDR3: TGTGCCTGGAGTGTAGATTTGCAGCAGCCCCAGCATTTT. It encodes CAWSVDLQQPQHF.

In nucleotides, the CDR3 is TGTGCCGCCGGGGGGCTCAACGAGCAGTACTTC. This encodes CAAGGLNEQYF. The chain has TRBV27 and TRBJ2-7; weak D call: TRBD2 (7 bases). V was pared by 11 bases and J by 5 bases, with 13 bases between. The length of the CDR3 is 11 residues. CDR1 is MNHEY and CDR2 is SMNVEV in the germline V gene (reference sequence).

V is TRBV29-1 and J is TRBJ1-1; D unresolved. The germline V gene encodes CDR1 SQVTM and CDR2 ANQGSEA. V gave up 3 bases and J gave up 7 bases, with 9 bases separating them. The CDR3 sequence is 11 residues long. Written as DNA, the CDR3 is TGCAGCGTTGAGGCAGGCTTTGAAGCTTTCTTT. It is translated as CSVEAGFEAFF.

The genes are TRBV6-5 and TRBJ1-3; D is ambiguous. Germline V gives CDR1 MNHEY, CDR2 SVGAGI. The CDR3 is 13 amino acids. The V end was cut by 5 bases, the J end by 5 bases, with 10 bases between. The CDR3 sequence is CASSPGTRNTIYF. The DNA of the CDR3 is TGTGCCAGCAGTCCGGGAACTAGAAACACCATATATTTT.

This clone was seen more than once but under ten times. The chain has TRBV19 and TRBJ1-5; D is possibly TRBD1 (6 bases). The CDR3 covers 14 residues. CDR1 LNHDA and CDR2 SQIVND come from the germline V gene (reference sequence). V was clipped by 5 bases and J by 7 bases, with 15 bases between them. The CDR3 DNA reads TGTGCCAGTAGTTTGTGGTCAGGGGACCAGCCCCAGCATTTT. It specifies CASSLWSGDQPQHF.

The rearrangement joins TRBV10-3 to TRBJ2-5; possibly TRBD2 for D (5 bases). The germline V gene encodes CDR1 ENHRY and CDR2 SYGVKD. The CDR3 covers 14 residues. V lost 6 bases to trimming and J lost 2 bases, with 13 bases between them. CDR3 loop: CAISGRDLQETQYF. CDR3 sequence (DNA): TGTGCCATCAGCGGACGGGATTTACAAGAGACCCAGTACTTC.

Written as DNA, the CDR3 is TGCGCCAGCAGCCAAGATCTCGGACGGACTATACATTTATCTCCTGGAAACACCATATATTTT. Translating it yields CASSQDLGRTIHLSPGNTIYF. The V call is TRBV4-1, the J call TRBJ1-3; the D is unclear. The V end lost 0 bases, the J end lost 2 bases, and 26 bases lay between the germline ends. Germline lookup yields CDR1 MGHRA and CDR2 YSYEKL. The CDR3 loop spans 21 amino acids.

V gene TRBV4-3 combines with J gene TRBJ2-5; 9 bases map to TRBD2. The V gene's germline CDR1 is LGHNA and CDR2 YSLEER. J gave up 5 bases and V 0 bases, and 7 bases lay outside the gene matches. CDR3 length: 16 amino acids. The CDR3 here is CASSQDLRGGAETQYF. The CDR3 region has the DNA TGCGCCAGCAGCCAAGATCTTCGCGGGGGGGCCGAGACCCAGTACTTC.

The gene calls are TRBV7-2 and TRBJ1-4; D perhaps matches TRBD1 (6 bases). CDR3 length equals 16 residues. Germline-derived CDR1 and CDR2 are SGHTA and FQGNSA. Between the trimmed V and J ends, which lost 0 bases and 8 bases, there was a span of 16 bases. The CDR3 spells CASSLAGDTGWEKLFF. The CDR3 region has the DNA TGTGCCAGCAGCTTAGCAGGGGACACCGGATGGGAAAAACTGTTTTTT.

The V and J genes are TRBV5-1 and TRBJ1-1; D ambiguous. The CDR3 contains 17 residues. Trimming removed 0 bases at V and 0 bases at J, with 15 bases between. The germline gives CDR1 SGHRS, CDR2 YFSETQ. CDR3 DNA sequence: TGCGCCAGCAGCTTGGCCAACTCGGGGTGGATGAACACTGAAGCTTTCTTT. Its translation is CASSLANSGWMNTEAFF.

In its sample, this clone was seen a few times. This chain connects TRBV4-1 to TRBJ1-5, with 7 bases fitting TRBD1. Germline CDR1 MGHRA, CDR2 YSYEKL. The ends lost 1 base at V and 3 bases at J; junction bases unmatched: 6. This CDR3 comprises 16 residues. The CDR3: CASSQGGTDANQPQHF. As DNA, the CDR3 is TGCGCCAGCAGCCAAGGTGGGACAGATGCCAATCAGCCCCAGCATTTT.

CDR3 residues: CASSLMGSGSLEQYF. For the CDR3, the DNA is TGTGCCAGCAGTTTAATGGGTAGCGGGAGCCTCGAGCAGTACTTC. The V call is TRBV28, the J call TRBJ2-7, with 9 bases identical to TRBD2. The CDR3 sequence is 15 residues long. V was pared by 2 bases and J by 6 bases, with 8 bases of the junction left unmatched. Germline loops: CDR1 MDHEN, CDR2 SYDVKM.

This clone turned up a few times. The chain recombines TRBV9 with TRBJ1-2; TRBD1 aligns across 9 bases. This CDR3 spans 15 amino acids. Trimming at V came to 5 bases and at J to 8 bases, leaving 13 bases not matched to a gene. CDR1 SGDLS and CDR2 YYNGEE come from the germline V gene. CDR3 protein: CASRGWGDRANGYTF. In nucleotides, the CDR3 is TGTGCCAGCAGGGGGTGGGGGGACAGGGCGAACGGCTACACCTTC.

Only a few counts were recorded for this clone. The chain employs TRBV6-1 and TRBJ1-1; a possible D gene is TRBD1 (5 bases). The CDR3 is made up of 13 amino acids. The V end was cut by 4 bases, the J end by 5 bases, with 11 bases between. CDR1 MNHNS and CDR2 SASEGT come from the germline V gene. For the CDR3, the DNA is TGTGCCAGCAGTGTCAAGGAGGGGACTGAAGCTTTCTTT. This encodes CASSVKEGTEAFF.

The table lists this clone with a few counts. The rearrangement links TRBV28 to TRBJ1-1; maybe TRBD1 (5 bases). V was cut by 4 bases and J by 0 bases, with 15 bases left in between. This CDR3 has 16 residues. Germline V gene data show CDR1 as MDHEN and CDR2 as SYDVKM. This CDR3 is CASSSADRPMNTEAFF. The CDR3 nucleotides read TGTGCCAGCAGTTCGGCCGACAGACCGATGAACACTGAAGCTTTCTTT.

The chain combines TRBV7-2 with TRBJ2-7; possibly TRBD1 for D (7 bases). Per the germline V gene, CDR1 is SGHTA and CDR2 is FQGNSA. The CDR3 is 16 amino acids. V was trimmed by 0 bases and J by 1 base, leaving 13 bases between them. The CDR3: CASSLAAQGGSYEQYF. For the CDR3, the DNA is TGTGCCAGCAGCTTAGCAGCTCAGGGGGGATCCTACGAGCAGTACTTC.

V gene TRBV7-9 combines with J gene TRBJ1-5; 10 nucleotides align to TRBD1. The CDR3 spans 15 residues. Germline V gene lookup returns CDR1 SEHNR and CDR2 FQNEAQ (reference sequence). J lost 5 bases, V lost 1 base, and 2 bases had no gene match. The CDR3 DNA sequence: TGTGCCAGCAGCTTAGGGGACAGGGGTTATCAGCCCCAGCATTTT. This encodes CASSLGDRGYQPQHF.

The chain couples TRBV28 to TRBJ1-1, with D perhaps TRBD1 (5 bases). Germline V lookup: CDR1 MDHEN, CDR2 SYDVKM. V was cut by 6 bases and J by 8 bases, with 13 bases left in between. The CDR3 is 12 amino acids. Written as DNA, the CDR3 is TGTGCCAGCAGAGTAACAGGAATAGAAGCTTTCTTT. Protein product: CASRVTGIEAFF.

The chain couples TRBV7-2 to TRBJ2-7; D ambiguous. Germline V gene sequence: CDR1 SGHTA, CDR2 FQGNSA. The CDR3 contains 14 residues. V lost 1 base to trimming and J lost 0 bases, with 7 bases between them. As DNA, the CDR3 is TGTGCCAGCAGCTTAGAGTCCAGCTCCTACGAGCAGTACTTC. This sequence encodes CASSLESSSYEQYF.

The count of this clone is one. The chain combines TRBV5-1 with TRBJ2-7; D ambiguous. Trimming pared 0 bases from V and 4 bases from J, leaving 14 bases between. The CDR3 has 15 amino acids. The germline V gene has CDR1 SGHRS and CDR2 YFSETQ. CDR3 coding DNA: TGCGCCAGCAGCTTGGATCAATTTTCAGAATACGAGCAGTACTTC. It encodes CASSLDQFSEYEQYF. Complete variable domain (other parts from reference TRBV5-1 and TRBJ2-7): KAGVTQTPRYLIKTRGQQVTLSCSPISGHRSVSWYQQTPGQGLQFLFEYFSETQRNKGNFPGRFSGRQFSNSRSEMNVSTLELGDSALYLCASSLDQFSEYEQYFGPGTRLTVT.

The rearrangement joins TRBV5-8 to TRBJ1-6, with D perhaps TRBD1 (5 bases). Trimming removed 3 bases from V and 7 bases from J, with 14 bases in between. This CDR3 has 15 residues. Germline CDR1 reads SGHTS; CDR2 reads YDEGEE. The CDR3 nucleotides are TGTGCCAGCAGCTACGCGCAGGGTGAAAATTCACCCCTCCACTTT. Translating it yields CASSYAQGENSPLHF.

This chain links TRBV27 with TRBJ1-6; 7 bases are a match to TRBD1. The CDR3 sequence is 15 residues long. The J segment lost 7 bases and the V segment lost 2 bases, leaving 5 bases of the junction unmatched. Germline values: CDR1 MNHEY, CDR2 SMNVEV (reference sequence). The CDR3 reads CASSLGTASNSPLHF. CDR3 nucleotides: TGTGCCAGCAGTTTAGGGACAGCCTCAAATTCACCCCTCCACTTT.